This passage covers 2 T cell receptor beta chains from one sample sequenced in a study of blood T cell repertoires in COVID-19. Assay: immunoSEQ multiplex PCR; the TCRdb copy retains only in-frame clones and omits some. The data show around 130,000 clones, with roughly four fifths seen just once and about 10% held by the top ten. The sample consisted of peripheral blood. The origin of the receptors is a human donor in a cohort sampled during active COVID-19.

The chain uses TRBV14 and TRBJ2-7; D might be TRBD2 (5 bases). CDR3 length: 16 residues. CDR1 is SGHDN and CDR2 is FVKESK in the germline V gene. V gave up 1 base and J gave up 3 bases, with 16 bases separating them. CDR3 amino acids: CASSQAGGVPLYEQYF. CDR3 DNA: TGTGCCAGCAGCCAAGCCGGAGGAGTACCCCTCTACGAGCAGTACTTC.

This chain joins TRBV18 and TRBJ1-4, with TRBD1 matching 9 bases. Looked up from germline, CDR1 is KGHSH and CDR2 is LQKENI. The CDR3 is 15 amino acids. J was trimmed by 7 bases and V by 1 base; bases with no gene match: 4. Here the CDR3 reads CASSPLGQGTEKLFF. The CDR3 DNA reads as TGTGCCAGCTCACCACTGGGACAGGGAACTGAAAAACTGTTTTTT.